This entry concerns a single T cell receptor beta chain. The data stem from a study of sequential checkpoint blockade in melanoma. For the study at large: Patients were randomized 1:1 to nivolumab-then-ipilimumab or ipilimumab-then-nivolumab first-line.

Germline V gene lookup returns CDR1 MNHEY and CDR2 SMNVEV (reference sequence). The CDR3 is 15 amino acids. V dropped 5 bases and J dropped 5; count of bases not matched to a gene: 7. The treatment here: randomized to nivolumab then ipilimumab (arm A) or the reverse (arm B). No patient had prior DNA-damaging chemotherapy. From thawed PBMCs, live CD3+CD8+ cells negative for CD19 and CD56 were sorted. Repertoires were generated with immunoSEQ multiplex PCR, while TCRdb's copy carries only in-frame clones and drops some. The sample holds approximately 26,000 clones, roughly 80% seen once. The V gene is TRBV27, the J gene TRBJ1-2, with 11 bases fitting TRBD1. The material was CD8+ T cells sorted from blood (inferred from file names), obtained from a patient given nivolumab and ipilimumab in sequence. The sequence was collected from a human donor with melanoma. CDR3 sequence: CASSLEGTGGYGYTF. CDR3 in DNA: TGTGCCAGCAGTCTAGAGGGGACAGGGGGTTATGGCTACACCTTC.